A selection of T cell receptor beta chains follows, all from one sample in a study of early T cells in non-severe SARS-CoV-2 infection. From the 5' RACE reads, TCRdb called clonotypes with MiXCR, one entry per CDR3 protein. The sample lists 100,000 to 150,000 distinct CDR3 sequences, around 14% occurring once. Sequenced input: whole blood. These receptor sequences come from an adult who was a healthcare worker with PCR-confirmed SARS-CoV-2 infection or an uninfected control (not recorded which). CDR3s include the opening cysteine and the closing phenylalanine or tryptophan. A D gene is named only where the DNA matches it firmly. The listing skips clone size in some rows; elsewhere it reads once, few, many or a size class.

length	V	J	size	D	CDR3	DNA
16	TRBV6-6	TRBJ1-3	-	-	CASSSVDTYSGNTIYF	TGTGCCAGCAGTTCAGTGGACACCTACTCTGGAAACACCATATATTTT
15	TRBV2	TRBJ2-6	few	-	CASSEEVAGANVLTF	TGTGCCAGCAGTGAAGAGGTGGCGGGGGCCAACGTCCTGACTTTC
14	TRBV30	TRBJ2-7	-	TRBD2	CAWGASGGSYEQYF	TGTGCCTGGGGGGCCAGCGGGGGCTCCTACGAGCAGTACTTC
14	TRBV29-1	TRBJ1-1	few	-	CSGGEQGKNTEAFF	TGCAGCGGGGGCGAACAGGGAAAGAACACTGAAGCTTTCTTT
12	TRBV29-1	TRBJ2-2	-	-	CSVGAGSGELFF	TGCAGCGTTGGTGCTGGCTCCGGGGAGCTGTTTTTT
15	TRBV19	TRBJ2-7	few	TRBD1	CASSTSTGGGGEQYF	TGTGCCAGTAGCACATCGACAGGGGGAGGAGGCGAGCAGTACTTC
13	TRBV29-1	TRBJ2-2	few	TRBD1	CSVQRQGAGELFF	TGCAGCGTTCAACGACAGGGGGCCGGGGAGCTGTTTTTT
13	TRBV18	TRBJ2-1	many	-	CASSPGHNNEQFF	TGTGCCAGCTCACCAGGCCACAACAATGAGCAGTTCTTC
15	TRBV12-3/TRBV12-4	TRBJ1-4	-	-	CASSLSVATNEKLFF	TGTGCCAGCAGCCTTTCGGTGGCAACTAATGAAAAACTGTTTTTT
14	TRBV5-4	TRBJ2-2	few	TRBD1	CASGLAGGPGELFF	TGTGCCAGCGGCTTGGCAGGGGGCCCCGGGGAGCTGTTTTTT
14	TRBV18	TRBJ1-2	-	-	CASSPEEGPRGYTF	TGTGCCAGCTCCCCCGAGGAAGGGCCCAGGGGCTACACCTTC
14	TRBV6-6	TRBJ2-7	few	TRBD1	CASSNRQGSYEQYF	TGTGCCAGCAGTAACCGACAGGGGAGCTACGAGCAGTACTTC
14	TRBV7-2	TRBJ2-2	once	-	CASSLLQSTGELFF	TGTGCCAGCAGCTTGCTGCAATCCACCGGGGAGCTGTTTTTT
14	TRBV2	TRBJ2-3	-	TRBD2	CASRPTSGGDTQYF	TGTGCCAGCAGGCCGACTAGCGGAGGCGATACGCAGTATTTT
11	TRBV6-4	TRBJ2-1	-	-	CATSLYNEQFF	TGTGCCACCAGCCTGTACAATGAGCAGTTCTTC
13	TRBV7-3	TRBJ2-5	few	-	CASSLTSLETQYF	TGTGCCAGCAGCTTAACTAGCTTGGAGACCCAGTACTTC
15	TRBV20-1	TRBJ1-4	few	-	CSARDSQAMNEKLFF	TGCAGTGCTAGAGATTCGCAGGCAATGAACGAAAAACTGTTTTTT
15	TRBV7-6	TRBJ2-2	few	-	CASSLAQVNTGELFF	TGTGCCAGCAGCTTAGCGCAGGTTAACACCGGGGAGCTGTTTTTT
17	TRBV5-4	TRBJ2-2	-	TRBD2	CASSPTSGEYRTGELFF	TGTGCCAGCAGCCCCACTAGCGGGGAGTATAGGACCGGGGAGCTGTTTTTT
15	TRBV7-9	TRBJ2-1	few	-	CASSLRGTLYNEQFF	TGTGCCAGCAGCTTACGAGGGACGCTCTACAATGAGCAGTTCTTC
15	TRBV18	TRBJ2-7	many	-	CASSQGQGSLDEQYF	TGTGCCAGCTCACAGGGGCAAGGATCCCTTGATGAGCAGTACTTC
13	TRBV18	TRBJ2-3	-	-	CASSGSRSDTQYF	TGTGCCAGCTCAGGCAGTAGGAGTGATACGCAGTATTTT
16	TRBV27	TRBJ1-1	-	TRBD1	CASREKGQQWATEAFF	TGTGCCAGCAGAGAAAAGGGACAGCAATGGGCCACTGAAGCTTTCTTT
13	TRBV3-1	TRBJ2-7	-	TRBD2	CASSQVGGDEQYF	TGTGCCAGCAGCCAAGTCGGGGGGGACGAGCAGTACTTC
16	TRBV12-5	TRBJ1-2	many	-	CASGLQDGPHYYGYTF	TGTGCTAGTGGTTTGCAAGACGGCCCCCATTACTATGGCTACACCTTC
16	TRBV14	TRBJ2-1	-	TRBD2	CASSQSSGGAYNEQFF	TGTGCCAGCAGCCAATCTAGCGGGGGGGCTTACAATGAGCAGTTCTTC
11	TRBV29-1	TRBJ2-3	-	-	CSVALTDTQYF	TGCAGCGTTGCCTTAACAGATACGCAGTATTTT
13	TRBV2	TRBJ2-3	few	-	CASRGQSTDTQYF	TGTGCCAGCAGGGGGCAGAGCACAGATACGCAGTATTTT
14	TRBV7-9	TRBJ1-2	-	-	CASSFEGGNYGYTF	TGTGCCAGCAGCTTCGAGGGGGGTAACTATGGCTACACCTTC
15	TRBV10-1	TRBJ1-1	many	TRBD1	CASSDVGTGNTEAFF	TGCGCCAGCAGTGATGTAGGGACAGGGAACACTGAAGCTTTCTTT
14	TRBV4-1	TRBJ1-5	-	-	CASSLTANNQPQHF	TGCGCCAGCAGTCTGACAGCGAACAATCAGCCCCAGCATTTT
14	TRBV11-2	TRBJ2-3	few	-	CASSLDPGPDTQYF	TGTGCCAGCAGCTTAGATCCAGGGCCAGATACGCAGTATTTT
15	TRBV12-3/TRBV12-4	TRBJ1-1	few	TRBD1	CASSDYRGRDTEAFF	TGTGCCAGCAGTGATTACAGGGGGCGAGACACTGAAGCTTTCTTT
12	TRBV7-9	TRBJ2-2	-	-	CASRGSTGELFF	TGTGCCAGCAGGGGTTCCACCGGGGAGCTGTTTTTT
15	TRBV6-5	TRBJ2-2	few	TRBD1	CASSQDRGSTGELFF	TGTGCCAGCAGCCAGGACAGGGGAAGTACCGGGGAGCTGTTTTTT
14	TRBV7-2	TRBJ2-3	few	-	CASSLSRSTDTQYF	TGTGCCAGCAGCTTAAGCAGGAGCACAGATACGCAGTATTTT
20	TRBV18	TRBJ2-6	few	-	CASSPGPWFEGFSGANVLTF	TGTGCCAGCTCACCAGGCCCATGGTTCGAGGGATTCTCTGGGGCCAACGTCCTGACTTTC
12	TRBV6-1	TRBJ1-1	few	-	CASSGRFLEAFF	TGTGCCAGCAGTGGACGGTTTCTTGAAGCTTTCTTT
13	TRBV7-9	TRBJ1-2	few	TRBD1	CASSQDRGRGYTF	TGTGCCAGCAGCCAAGACAGGGGAAGAGGCTACACCTTC
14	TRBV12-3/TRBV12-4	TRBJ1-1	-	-	CASSFSGMNTEAFF	TGTGCCAGCAGTTTCTCGGGTATGAACACTGAAGCTTTCTTT
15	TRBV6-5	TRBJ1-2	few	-	CASSYTPGQFYGYTF	TGTGCCAGCAGTTACACCCCCGGTCAGTTCTATGGCTACACCTTC
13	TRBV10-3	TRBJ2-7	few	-	CATIQGSSYEQYF	TGTGCCACGATACAGGGTAGTTCTTACGAGCAGTACTTC
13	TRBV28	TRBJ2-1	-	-	CASSLSSYNEQFF	TGTGCCAGCAGTTTAAGCTCCTACAATGAGCAGTTCTTC
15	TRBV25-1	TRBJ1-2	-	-	CASSEPRGRLNGYTF	TGTGCCAGCAGTGAACCCAGGGGTAGATTAAATGGCTACACCTTC
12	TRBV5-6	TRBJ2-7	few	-	CASSFAGYEQYF	TGTGCCAGCAGCTTTGCGGGCTACGAGCAGTACTTC
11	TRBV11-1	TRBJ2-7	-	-	CASSTTYEQYF	TGTGCCAGCAGCACTACTTACGAGCAGTACTTC
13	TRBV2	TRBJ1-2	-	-	CASSVSGPYGYTF	TGTGCCAGCAGTGTTTCGGGTCCCTATGGCTACACCTTC
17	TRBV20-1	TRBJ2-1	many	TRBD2	CSARPYLSGGALKEQFF	TGCAGTGCTAGACCTTACCTTAGCGGGGGGGCGCTGAAGGAGCAGTTCTTC
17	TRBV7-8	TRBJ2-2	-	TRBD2	CASSSSKTSGNTGELFF	TGTGCCAGCAGCTCCTCTAAGACTAGCGGGAACACCGGGGAGCTGTTTTTT
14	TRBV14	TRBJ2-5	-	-	CASSPGLNQETQYF	TGTGCCAGCAGCCCCGGACTTAACCAAGAGACCCAGTACTTC
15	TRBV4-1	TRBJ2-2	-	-	CASSRVSWSTGELFF	TGCGCCAGCAGCCGAGTGTCTTGGAGCACCGGGGAGCTGTTTTTT
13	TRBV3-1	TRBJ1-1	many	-	CASSQTGYTEAFF	TGTGCCAGCAGCCAAACAGGATACACTGAAGCTTTCTTT
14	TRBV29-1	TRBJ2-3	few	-	CSVGRGPAEDTQYF	TGCAGCGTTGGTCGGGGCCCGGCAGAAGATACGCAGTATTTT
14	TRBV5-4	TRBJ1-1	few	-	CASSRESGRIEAFF	TGTGCCAGCAGCCGCGAATCAGGGCGGATTGAAGCTTTCTTT
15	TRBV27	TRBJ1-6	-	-	CASSLNKGPNSPLHF	TGTGCCAGCAGCCTAAACAAGGGACCCAATTCACCCCTCCACTTT
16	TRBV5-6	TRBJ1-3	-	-	CASSLTDTRSGNTIYF	TGTGCCAGCAGCTTGACAGACACCCGCTCTGGAAACACCATATATTTT
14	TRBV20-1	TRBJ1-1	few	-	CSARIGRGNTEAFF	TGCAGTGCTAGAATAGGGAGGGGGAACACTGAAGCTTTCTTT